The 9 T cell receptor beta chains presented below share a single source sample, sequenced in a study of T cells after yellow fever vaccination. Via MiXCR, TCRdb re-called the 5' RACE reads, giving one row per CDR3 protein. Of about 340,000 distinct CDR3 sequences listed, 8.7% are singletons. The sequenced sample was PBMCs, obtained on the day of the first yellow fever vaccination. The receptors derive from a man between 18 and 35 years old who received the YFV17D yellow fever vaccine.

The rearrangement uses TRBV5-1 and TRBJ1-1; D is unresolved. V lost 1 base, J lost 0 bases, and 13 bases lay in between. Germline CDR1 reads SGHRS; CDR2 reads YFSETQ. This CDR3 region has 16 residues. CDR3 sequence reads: CASSLLQSRMNTEAFF. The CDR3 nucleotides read TGCGCCAGCAGCTTGTTGCAGTCCAGGATGAACACTGAAGCTTTCTTT.

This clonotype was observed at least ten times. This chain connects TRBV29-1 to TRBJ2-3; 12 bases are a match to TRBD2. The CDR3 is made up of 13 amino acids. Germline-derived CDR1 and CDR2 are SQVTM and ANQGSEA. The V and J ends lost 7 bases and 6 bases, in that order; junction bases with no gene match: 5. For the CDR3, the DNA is TGCAGCGCTAGCGGGGGGGCCGTGGATACGCAGTATTTT. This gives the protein CSASGGAVDTQYF.

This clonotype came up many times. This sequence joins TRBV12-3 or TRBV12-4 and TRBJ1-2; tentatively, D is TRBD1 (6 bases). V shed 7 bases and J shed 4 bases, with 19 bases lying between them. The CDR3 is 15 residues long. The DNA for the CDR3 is TGTGCCAGCACCCCCACCGGGGGCGAGGGCTATGGCTACACCTTC. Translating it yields CASTPTGGEGYGYTF.

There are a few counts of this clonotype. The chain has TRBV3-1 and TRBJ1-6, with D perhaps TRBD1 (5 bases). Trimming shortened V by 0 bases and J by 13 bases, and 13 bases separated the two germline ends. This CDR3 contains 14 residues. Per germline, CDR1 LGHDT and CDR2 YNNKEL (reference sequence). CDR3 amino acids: CASSQEGPTGPLHF. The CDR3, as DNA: TGTGCCAGCAGCCAAGAGGGGCCCACCGGTCCCCTCCACTTT.

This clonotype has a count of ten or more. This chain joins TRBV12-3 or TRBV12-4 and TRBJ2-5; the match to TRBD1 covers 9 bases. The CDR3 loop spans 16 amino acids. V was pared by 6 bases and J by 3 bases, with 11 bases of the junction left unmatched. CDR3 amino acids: CASSHTGGDSKETQYF. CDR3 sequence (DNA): TGTGCCAGCAGCCACACAGGGGGCGATTCCAAAGAGACCCAGTACTTC.

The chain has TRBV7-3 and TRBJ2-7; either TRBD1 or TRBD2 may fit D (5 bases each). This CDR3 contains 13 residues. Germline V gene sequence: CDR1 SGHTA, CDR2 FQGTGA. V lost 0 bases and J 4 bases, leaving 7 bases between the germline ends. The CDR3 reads CASSLTREYEQYF. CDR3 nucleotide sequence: TGTGCCAGCAGCTTAACCAGGGAGTACGAGCAGTACTTC.

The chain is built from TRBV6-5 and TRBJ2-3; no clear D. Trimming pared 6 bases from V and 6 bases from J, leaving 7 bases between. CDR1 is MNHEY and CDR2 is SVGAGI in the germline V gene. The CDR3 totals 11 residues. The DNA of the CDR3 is TGTGCCAGCAGGTCTCTGGATACGCAGTATTTT. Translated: CASRSLDTQYF.

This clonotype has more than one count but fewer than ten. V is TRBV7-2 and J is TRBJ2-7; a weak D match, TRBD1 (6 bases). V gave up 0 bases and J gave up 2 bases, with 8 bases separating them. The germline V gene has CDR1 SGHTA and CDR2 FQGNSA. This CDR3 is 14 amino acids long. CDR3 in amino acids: CASSLAGQAYEQYF. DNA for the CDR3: TGTGCCAGCAGCTTAGCGGGACAAGCCTACGAGCAGTACTTC. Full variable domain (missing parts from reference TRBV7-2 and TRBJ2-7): GAGVSQSPSNKVTEKGKDVELRCDPISGHTALYWYRQSLGQGLEFLIYFQGNSAPDKSGLPSDRFSAERTGGSVSTLTIQRTQQEDSAVYLCASSLAGQAYEQYFGPGTRLTVT.

CDR3 in amino acids: CASSQEAGESDTQYF. The CDR3 coding sequence is TGTGCCAGCAGCCAAGAGGCGGGGGAGTCAGATACGCAGTATTTT. The V call is TRBV4-2, the J call TRBJ2-3, with 7 bases identical to TRBD2. After removal of 0 bases from V and 4 bases from J, the junction contained 4 bases not matched to a gene. This CDR3 is 15 amino acids long. Germline-derived CDR1 and CDR2 are LGHNA and YNFKEQ.